What follows is one TCR beta chain and its context. Its specificity is unknown. PCR used 60 Vbeta primers and 13 Jbeta primers. As originally analysed: Roughly 10 million shared chains were among tens of millions of unique TCR beta chains counted in a later analysis. Using immunoSEQ multiplex PCR, the repertoire was profiled, and TCRdb retains in-frame clones only, with some absent. V, J and clone size reflect that table, while D and trimming were determined from the DNA. In the table there are more than 95,000 clones, roughly 79% of which are singletons. This entry comes from a study of cytomegalovirus exposure and HLA in healthy donors. Study as a whole: Prior work identified around 120 million unique TCR beta sequences in 150 million to 200 million T cells. Study results and caveats: Later genetic work tied a missense DCLRE1C variant to beta-chain V and J trimming. Earlier analysis looked at TCR beta V segments, and most were productive about 90% or about 30% of the time.

The CDR3 runs to 14 residues. Trimming took 7 bases from V and 7 from J; bases not matched to a gene: 12. Germline lookup yields CDR1 MDHEN and CDR2 SYDVKM. The sequenced sample consisted of PBMCs. The chain combines TRBV28 with TRBJ1-1; 7 nucleotides align to TRBD1. This receptor was identified in a man in his fifties or sixties in good health and CMV-seropositive. Here the CDR3 reads CASIPGGQLNEAFF. CDR3 sequence (DNA): TGTGCCAGCATCCCTGGGGGACAGTTGAATGAAGCTTTCTTT.